The 22 T cell receptor beta chains below were found in one sample sequenced in a study of OX40 agonist ivuxolimab in advanced cancers. Sequencing used immunoSEQ multiplex PCR; TCRdb keeps in-frame clones, though not all of them. The data contain under 60,000 clones, 82% of them seen just once; the ten biggest clones take up 3% to 4.5%. This material consisted of CD4+ or CD8+ T cells sorted from blood, taken in a trial of the OX40 agonist ivuxolimab. These receptors all stem from an adult with an advanced solid tumor such as melanoma, head and neck, liver or kidney cancer.

This chain joins TRBV7-3 and TRBJ2-1; D ambiguous. The CDR3 covers 13 residues. Germline CDR1 reads SGHTA; CDR2 reads FQGTGA. The V and J ends lost 0 bases and 7 bases respectively, with 7 bases between them. The CDR3 region has the DNA TGTGCCAGCAGCTTAACGATCGAAAATGAGCAGTTCTTC. Translating gives CASSLTIENEQFF.

The genes are TRBV9 and TRBJ2-1; D unclear. The germline CDR1 and CDR2 sequences are SGDLS and YYNGEE. V lost 2 bases, J lost 7 bases, and 10 bases lay in between. The CDR3 length is 13 residues. The CDR3 sequence: CASSVSVRNEQFF. As DNA, the CDR3 is TGTGCCAGCAGCGTTTCCGTCCGGAATGAGCAGTTCTTC.

This clone was picked up one time. V is TRBV19 and J is TRBJ2-7, with 10 bases lining up with TRBD2. Looked up from germline, CDR1 is LNHDA and CDR2 is SQIVND (reference sequence). Trimming cost V 4 bases and J 5 bases; bases outside gene matches: 11. The CDR3 is 16 residues long. The CDR3 loop reads CASSTGTSAFQNEQYF. CDR3 nucleotide sequence: TGTGCCAGTAGTACCGGGACTAGCGCCTTCCAGAACGAGCAGTACTTC.

The chain joins TRBV7-3 to TRBJ2-2; 14 bases are a match to TRBD2. The germline CDR1 and CDR2 sequences are SGHTA and FQGTGA. The V gene end was trimmed by 5 bases and the J gene end by 6 bases; junction bases not matched to a gene: 11. The CDR3 has 18 residues. In DNA, the CDR3 is TGTGCCAGCAGCCCTCAGGGGCCGGGACTAGCGGGGGCCGGGGAGCTGTTTTTT. It yields the protein CASSPQGPGLAGAGELFF.

CDR3 sequence: CASTRDRGFETQYF. The CDR3 DNA follows: TGTGCCAGCACCCGGGACAGGGGATTCGAGACCCAGTACTTC. The rearrangement uses TRBV6-1 and TRBJ2-5; TRBD1 matches 10 bases. The CDR3 is 14 residues long. V shed 7 bases, J shed 5 bases, and the junction held 7 bases outside the gene matches. In germline, CDR1 is MNHNS, CDR2 SASEGT.

The chain recombines TRBV28 with TRBJ1-2, with TRBD1 matching 7 bases. V lost 2 bases, J lost 4 bases, and 7 bases stayed unmatched. In germline, CDR1 is MDHEN, CDR2 SYDVKM. The CDR3 length is 15 residues. The CDR3 DNA is TGTGCCAGCAGTTTAGGGACAGCCTTGATCTATGGCTACACCTTC. Translating it yields CASSLGTALIYGYTF.

This clone came up once. This chain links TRBV9 with TRBJ2-7, with no clear D. The V end lost 0 bases, the J end lost 2 bases, and 12 bases lay between the germline ends. This CDR3 region has 15 residues. Germline V gives CDR1 SGDLS, CDR2 YYNGEE. The chain's CDR3 is CASSVAPESPYEQYF. CDR3 nucleotide sequence: TGTGCCAGCAGCGTAGCCCCCGAATCCCCCTACGAGCAGTACTTC.

This sequence joins TRBV28 and TRBJ1-5, with 9 nucleotides matching TRBD1. Looked up from germline, CDR1 is MDHEN and CDR2 is SYDVKM. Unmatched junction bases numbered 10, after V lost 3 bases and J lost 7 bases. The CDR3 extends over 16 amino acids. CDR3 protein: CASSFSRGQGGQPQHF. DNA for the CDR3: TGTGCCAGCAGTTTTTCCCGGGGACAGGGTGGACAGCCCCAGCATTTT.

This sequence joins TRBV11-3 and TRBJ1-1, with 8 bases fitting TRBD1. CDR1 and CDR2 from the germline V gene are SGHNT and YENEEA. The CDR3 consists of 15 residues. Trimming took 7 bases from V and 1 from J; bases not matched to a gene: 8. The CDR3 sequence is CASKDRGLRNTEAFF. The DNA for the CDR3 is TGTGCCAGCAAAGACAGGGGCCTAAGGAACACTGAAGCTTTCTTT.

The chain uses TRBV18 and TRBJ1-1; 8 positions agree with TRBD1. V shed 0 bases, J shed 1 base, and the junction held 7 bases outside the gene matches. CDR3 length: 17 residues. Germline lookup yields CDR1 KGHSH and CDR2 LQKENI. CDR3 in amino acids: CASSPPLQGVGNTEAFF. CDR3 DNA sequence: TGTGCCAGCTCACCACCGTTACAGGGGGTTGGGAACACTGAAGCTTTCTTT.

The chain joins TRBV28 to TRBJ2-6; 9 bases line up with TRBD1. The CDR3 runs 18 residues. Germline V lookup: CDR1 MDHEN, CDR2 SYDVKM. Losses at the gene ends were 3 bases for V and 0 bases for J; bases not matched to a gene: 6. CDR3 in DNA: TGTGCCAGCAGTTTCCGGACAGGGGTTAGCTCTGGGGCCAACGTCCTGACTTTC. Its protein is CASSFRTGVSSGANVLTF.

This clone has a single count. The V and J genes are TRBV5-6 and TRBJ2-7; D might be TRBD1 or TRBD2, each matching 5 bases. V was shortened by 0 bases and J by 7 bases, with 11 bases between the two germline ends. The CDR3 contains 13 residues. CDR1 SGHDT and CDR2 YYEEEE come from the germline V gene. CDR3 loop: CASSLEGPGEQYF. The CDR3 DNA follows: TGTGCCAGCAGCTTGGAGGGACCGGGGGAGCAGTACTTC.

In its sample, this clone was seen a few times. V and J are TRBV6-1 and TRBJ1-6; 7 nucleotides match TRBD1. This CDR3 has 14 residues. Germline CDR1 MNHNS, CDR2 SASEGT. Trimming took 8 bases from V and 4 from J; bases not matched to a gene: 5. CDR3 residues: CASGRTGYNSPLHF. The CDR3 DNA reads TGTGCCAGCGGTCGGACAGGATATAATTCACCCCTCCACTTT.

The table lists this clone with a few counts. The chain is built from TRBV11-3 and TRBJ1-6; TRBD1 matches 9 bases. The CDR3 runs 14 residues. Germline V gene lookup returns CDR1 SGHNT and CDR2 YENEEA. V gave up 7 bases and J gave up 9 bases; unmatched junction bases: 7. The CDR3 nucleotides read TGTGCCAGCACCCCGGGACAGGGAGGTTCACCCCTCCACTTT. Translating gives CASTPGQGGSPLHF.

This rearrangement joins TRBV6-1 to TRBJ2-7; tentatively, D is TRBD1 or TRBD2 (6 bases each). Germline V gene sequence: CDR1 MNHNS, CDR2 SASEGT. V dropped 2 bases and J dropped 4 bases, with 21 bases sitting between them. The CDR3 is 17 amino acids. The CDR3 spells CASSESVTGGVPYEQYF. The CDR3 bases are TGTGCCAGCAGTGAATCGGTGACAGGAGGGGTCCCTTACGAGCAGTACTTC.

The V gene is TRBV28, the J gene TRBJ1-6; no clear D gene. This CDR3 has 14 amino acids. Germline V gives CDR1 MDHEN, CDR2 SYDVKM. Between the trimmed V and J ends, which lost 3 bases and 11 bases, there was a span of 14 bases. CDR3 amino acids: CASSFETDYAPLHF. As DNA, the CDR3 is TGTGCCAGCAGTTTTGAAACAGACTACGCACCCCTCCACTTT.

The chain uses TRBV4-3 and TRBJ1-6; D remains unclear. Trimming left V 2 bases short and J 7 bases short, with 18 bases between. The CDR3 consists of 17 residues. The germline V gene has CDR1 LGHNA and CDR2 YSLEER. The CDR3 is CASSQTPPAGRNSPLHF. The DNA for the CDR3 is TGCGCCAGCAGCCAAACCCCGCCCGCGGGTAGGAATTCACCCCTCCACTTT.

This clone was detected a few times. The CDR3 sequence is CASSPRDSSYNEQFF. The CDR3 nucleotides read TGTGCCAGCAGCCCCAGGGACAGCTCCTACAATGAGCAGTTCTTC. The gene calls are TRBV11-3 and TRBJ2-1; the match to TRBD1 covers 7 bases. The CDR3 is 15 residues long. J gave up 0 bases and V 5 bases, and 4 bases lay outside the gene matches. Germline loops: CDR1 SGHNT, CDR2 YENEEA.

Here the CDR3 reads CASSLTSGEETQYF. For the CDR3, the DNA is TGTGCCAGCAGCTTGACTAGCGGCGAAGAGACCCAGTACTTC. V gene TRBV7-3 combines with J gene TRBJ2-5; TRBD2 aligns across 9 bases. The CDR3 runs to 14 residues. The germline gives CDR1 SGHTA, CDR2 FQGTGA. Unmatched junction bases numbered 2, after V lost 3 bases and J lost 3 bases.

This chain joins TRBV11-3 and TRBJ1-1, with D uncertain. CDR1 and CDR2 from the germline V gene are SGHNT and YENEEA. This CDR3 is built from 16 residues. The V end was cut by 1 base, the J end by 4 bases, with 16 bases between. The CDR3 DNA reads as TGTGCCAGCAGCTTAGCCCTATTTGCCGGGCTCACTGAAGCTTTCTTT. Encoded protein: CASSLALFAGLTEAFF. The full variable domain, completed using reference TRBV11-3 and TRBJ1-1, is EAGVVQSPRYKIIEKKQPVAFWCNPISGHNTLYWYLQNLGQGPELLIRYENEEAVDDSQLPKDRFSAERLKGVDSTLKIQPAELGDSAVYLCASSLALFAGLTEAFFGQGTRLTVV.

The V and J genes are TRBV19 and TRBJ2-2; maybe TRBD1 (6 bases). V was trimmed by 1 base and J by 3 bases, leaving 12 bases between them. CDR1 LNHDA and CDR2 SQIVND come from the germline V gene (reference sequence). The CDR3 is 16 amino acids. CDR3 sequence (DNA): TGTGCCAGTAGTATAGTTCCAGGGGAAGACACCGGGGAGCTGTTTTTT. Translation gives CASSIVPGEDTGELFF.

J is TRBJ1-6 and V is TRBV5-6; perhaps TRBD1 as D (6 bases). The CDR3 has 15 amino acids. V lost 0 bases and J 6 bases, leaving 10 bases between the germline ends. Germline V CDR1 and CDR2: SGHDT, YYEEEE. The CDR3 DNA is TGTGCCAGCAGCTTGGCCCGGGGGGCTAATTCACCCCTCCACTTT. Translating it yields CASSLARGANSPLHF.